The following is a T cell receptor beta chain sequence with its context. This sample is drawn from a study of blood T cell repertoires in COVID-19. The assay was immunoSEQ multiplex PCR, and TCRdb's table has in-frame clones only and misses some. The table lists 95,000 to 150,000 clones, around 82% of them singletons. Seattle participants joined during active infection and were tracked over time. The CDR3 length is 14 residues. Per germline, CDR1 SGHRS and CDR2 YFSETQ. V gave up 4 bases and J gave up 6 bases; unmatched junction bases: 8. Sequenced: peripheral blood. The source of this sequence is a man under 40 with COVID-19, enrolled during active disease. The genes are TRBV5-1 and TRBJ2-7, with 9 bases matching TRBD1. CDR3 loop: CASSPQTGGAEQYF. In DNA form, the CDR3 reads TGCGCCAGCAGCCCCCAAACAGGGGGCGCCGAGCAGTACTTC.